This T cell receptor beta chain derives from a study of blood T cells in healthy people across ages. Together with a sample-barcoded 5' primer, a J-beta primer mix was included in a second PCR lasting roughly 7 to 11 cycles. TCRdb independently ran MiXCR on the 5' RACE reads; one entry per CDR3 protein. The sample holds just under 900,000 distinct CDR3 sequences, 29% seen once. About this clonotype: Antigen specificity is unknown. A read error is possible here, since a much larger clone lies one base away.

Per the germline V gene, CDR1 is SGHTA and CDR2 is FQGNSA. J lost 15 bases, V lost 4 bases, and 17 bases had no gene match. The CDR3 is 15 residues long. All donors came from Russia, were Caucasian and healthy, and spanned ages about 6 to 100. Study-level findings and limits: Per million T cells, TCR beta diversity dropped roughly linearly as age increased. The study found more naive CD4+ cells and higher diversity in long-lived than aged donors.

Source material: blood. This sequence originates from a woman aged 80 or over in good health. The chain carries TRBV7-2 and TRBJ2-4, with 8 bases fitting TRBD2. The CDR3 coding sequence is TGTGCCAGCAGCTACCAAGCGGGGGCAATGGGCGAGCGGTACTTC. It specifies CASSYQAGAMGERYF. Full variable domain (remainder filled in from reference TRBV7-2 and TRBJ2-4): GAGVSQSPSNKVTEKGKDVELRCDPISGHTALYWYRQSLGQGLEFLIYFQGNSAPDKSGLPSDRFSAERTGGSVSTLTIQRTQQEDSAVYLCASSYQAGAMGERYFGAGTRLSVL.